Listed below are T cell receptor beta chains from one sample, sequenced in a study of blood T cell repertoires in COVID-19. The assay was immunoSEQ multiplex PCR, and TCRdb's table has in-frame clones only and misses some. The sample holds 200,000 to 250,000 clones; 80% to 90% are singletons and the top ten take 15% to 20%. Sequencing was carried out using peripheral blood. These receptors all stem from a man aged 25-45 years with active or convalescent COVID-19. Both conserved end residues are part of each CDR3.

V	J	CDR3
TRBV11-2	TRBJ2-2	CASSLARTGAPNTGELFF
TRBV9	TRBJ1-6	CASSVYAGQGYSPLHF
TRBV3-1/TRBV3-2	TRBJ1-2	CASSQDGRGRGYTF
TRBV28	TRBJ1-1	CASSSGTGRNRGAFF
TRBV10-1	TRBJ2-1	CASSEFGDRGRNEQFF
TRBV29-1	TRBJ2-1	CSVEDRGGNEQFF
TRBV4-1	TRBJ1-2	CASSQTGGTGGYTF
TRBV5-4	TRBJ1-2	CASRLQGDYGYTF
TRBV18	TRBJ2-7	CASSPGTGLGEQYF
TRBV29-1	TRBJ1-1	CSVASGGGTEAFF
TRBV28	TRBJ1-2	CASTSGPANYGYTF
TRBV19	TRBJ2-7	CASSAAGQGAYEQYF
TRBV3-1/TRBV3-2	TRBJ1-4	CASSARDSNEKLFF
TRBV3-1/TRBV3-2	TRBJ1-5	CASSRQGSNQPQHF
TRBV20-1	TRBJ2-3	CSASRGRTDTQYF
TRBV28	TRBJ2-3	CASSPNILGSTDTQYF
TRBV18	TRBJ2-5	CASSPIGGQETQYF
TRBV9	TRBJ2-5	CASSGEGGGETQYF
TRBV9	TRBJ2-3	CASSVSPTSGGSTDTQYF
TRBV19	TRBJ2-7	CASSQGQGVYEQYF
TRBV4-2	TRBJ2-1	CASSQDRQFSYNEQFF
TRBV29-1	TRBJ1-2	CSVPRQDNYGYTF
TRBV6-6	TRBJ2-5	CASSFVAGGFQETQYF
TRBV4-1	TRBJ1-6	CASSLGLINSPLHF
TRBV6-2/TRBV6-3	TRBJ2-7	CASSYPGQALTSGRIHEQYF
TRBV7-6	TRBJ1-3	CASSSKPPEGSGNTIYF
TRBV9	TRBJ1-5	CASSVGVGAGQPQHF
TRBV28	TRBJ1-2	CASTIRGGHNYGYTF
TRBV5-1	TRBJ2-3	CASSLRGQPSTDTQYF
TRBV10-2	TRBJ2-3	CASSLRPLSTDTQYF
TRBV5-1	TRBJ2-7	CASSAGQAVTYEQYF
TRBV5-1	TRBJ1-2	CASSQRGGANYGYTF
TRBV12-3/TRBV12-4	TRBJ1-5	CAISIGHQPQHF
TRBV11-2	TRBJ1-2	CASSTSRDRGHGYTF
TRBV18	TRBJ1-2	CASSRSAGGNYGYTF
TRBV2	TRBJ1-1	CASSQDRGTEAFF
TRBV3-1/TRBV3-2	TRBJ2-1	CASSQDTMAGGGFF
TRBV5-1	TRBJ2-7	CASSLEAGASYEQYF
TRBV29-1	TRBJ1-4	CSARQGLEKLFF
TRBV18	TRBJ2-7	CASSPSGDEQYF
TRBV3-1/TRBV3-2	TRBJ1-6	CASSPRRGGHSPLHF
TRBV4-2	TRBJ2-3	CASSQEGQPSTDTQYF
TRBV18	TRBJ2-2	CASSSRTSQNTGELFF
TRBV30	TRBJ1-5	CAWSLGTGANQPQHF
TRBV19	TRBJ2-3	CASSPRRPSTDTQYF
TRBV6-5	TRBJ2-7	CASSSGMYEQYF
TRBV6-5	TRBJ2-7	CASTADRGWNEQYF
TRBV2	TRBJ2-2	CASGGGGVTGELFF
TRBV5-1	TRBJ1-1	CASSYRGGRGTEAFF
TRBV4-1	TRBJ1-1	CASRDMARNTEAFF
TRBV7-9	TRBJ1-4	CAGEIDRGGNEKLFF
TRBV7-2	TRBJ2-3	CASSLGFTSTDTQYF
TRBV4-3	TRBJ2-7	CASSQDAGSSSYEQYF
TRBV30	TRBJ2-1	CACGVSNEQFF
TRBV20-1	TRBJ1-1	CSARETTEAFF
TRBV28	TRBJ2-7	CASRGTGGSYEQYF